Listed here is a single TCR beta chain. Original analysis: Reference gene primer amplification in the assay estimated nucleated cell counts. The assay was immunoSEQ multiplex PCR, and TCRdb's table has in-frame clones only and misses some. The V and J calls and clone size were taken over from that table, and D and trimming were inferred from the DNA. The table records some 90,000 clones, about 89% of them present only once. These data originate in a study of blood T cell repertoires in COVID-19. Study-level information: The origin of the acute and convalescent COVID-19 samples was the United States, Italy and Spain. The cDNA or gDNA used as material had been derived from T cells, B-cell-depleted T cells, or PBMCs.

The CDR3 is 14 residues long. The germline V gene has CDR1 SGDLS and CDR2 YYNGEE. V was cut by 2 bases and J by 3 bases, with 8 bases left in between. Source material: peripheral blood. This rearrangement joins TRBV9 to TRBJ1-4, with D perhaps matching TRBD1 (5 bases). This clonotype originated in a man aged 50 to 59 with acute or convalescent COVID-19. The CDR3 here is CASSVDNSNEKLFF. The CDR3 nucleotides read TGTGCCAGCAGCGTGGACAACTCTAATGAAAAACTGTTTTTT.